What follows are 10 T cell receptor beta chains derived from one specimen sequenced in a study of blood T cell repertoires in COVID-19. Using immunoSEQ multiplex PCR, the repertoire was profiled, and TCRdb retains in-frame clones only, with some absent. The data show just under 350,000 clones, roughly 86% seen once. Sequencing was performed on peripheral blood. The receptor set was obtained from a woman between 65 and 79 years old with COVID-19, enrolled during active disease.

This sequence joins TRBV2 and TRBJ2-3; D gene uncertain. CDR3 size: 15 residues. Trimming cost V 4 bases and J 4 bases, with 15 bases left between them. From germline, CDR1 is SNHLY and CDR2 FYNNEI. The CDR3 loop is CASSVGAGPPDTQYF. CDR3 nucleotides: TGTGCCAGCAGTGTGGGCGCAGGTCCCCCAGATACGCAGTATTTT.

The chain recombines TRBV5-1 with TRBJ2-7; 8 bases agree with TRBD2. Germline loops: CDR1 SGHRS, CDR2 YFSETQ. V lost 2 bases and J lost 3; bases outside the gene matches: 16. The CDR3 has 18 residues. CDR3 protein: CASSLSGSGATSYYEQYF. The CDR3 DNA sequence: TGCGCCAGCAGCTTAAGCGGTAGCGGGGCGACATCGTACTACGAGCAGTACTTC. The full variable domain, rest sourced from reference TRBV5-1 and TRBJ2-7, is KAGVTQTPRYLIKTRGQQVTLSCSPISGHRSVSWYQQTPGQGLQFLFEYFSETQRNKGNFPGRFSGRQFSNSRSEMNVSTLELGDSALYLCASSLSGSGATSYYEQYFGPGTRLTVT.

The chain joins TRBV28 to TRBJ1-2; 8 bases match TRBD1. Losses at the gene ends were 6 bases for V and 4 bases for J; bases not matched to a gene: 4. CDR1 MDHEN and CDR2 SYDVKM come from the germline V gene. This CDR3 spans 13 amino acids. The CDR3 nucleotides are TGTGCCAGCAGCTCGGGACAGGTCTATGGCTACACCTTC. Its translation: CASSSGQVYGYTF.

This chain uses TRBV9 with TRBJ1-1; a weak D match, TRBD1 (5 bases). The CDR3 contains 14 residues. The V end was cut by 4 bases, the J end by 2 bases, with 12 bases between. Germline V lookup: CDR1 SGDLS, CDR2 YYNGEE. For the CDR3, the DNA is TGTGCCAGCAGCTGCAGGGTAGTAAACACTGAAGCTTTCTTT. Translating gives CASSCRVVNTEAFF.

The genes are TRBV21-1 and TRBJ1-3. TRBV21-1 is termed a pseudogene. The CDR3 runs 13 residues. Here the CDR3 DNA reads TGTGCCAGCAGGTCTAGCTCTGGAAACACCATATATTTT. Translated: CASRSSSGNTIYF.

The gene calls are TRBV5-6 and TRBJ1-5, with D possibly being TRBD1 (6 bases). Trimming removed 4 bases at V and 11 bases at J, with 13 bases between. The germline V gene has CDR1 SGHDT and CDR2 YYEEEE. The CDR3 consists of 12 residues. CDR3 amino acids: CASSIGGLAQHF. The DNA for the CDR3 is TGTGCCAGCAGCATAGGGGGTCTCGCCCAGCATTTT.

The chain recombines TRBV6-6 with TRBJ2-2; 8 bases agree with TRBD2. Germline V gene sequence: CDR1 MNHNY, CDR2 SVGAGI (reference sequence). The CDR3 is 14 amino acids. The ends lost 8 bases at V and 6 bases at J; junction bases unmatched: 8. CDR3 amino acids: CASRSGGASGELFF. In DNA form, the CDR3 reads TGTGCCAGCCGCTCCGGGGGGGCGTCCGGGGAGCTGTTTTTT.

The V gene is TRBV7-2, the J gene TRBJ1-4, with TRBD1 matching over 7 bases. The CDR3 runs 14 residues. V shed 0 bases, J shed 10 bases, and the junction held 5 bases outside the gene matches. CDR1 is SGHTA, CDR2 FQGNSA, per germline. CDR3: CASSLAKGAGKLFF. DNA for the CDR3: TGTGCCAGCAGCTTAGCGAAGGGGGCTGGAAAACTGTTTTTT.

The gene calls are TRBV4-3 and TRBJ1-1, with unresolved D. The germline CDR1 and CDR2 sequences are LGHNA and YSLEER. Deletions cut 4 bases from V and 1 base from J, with 7 bases between. This CDR3 spans 13 amino acids. Here the CDR3 DNA reads TGCGCCAGCAGCCTAGTGTCGAACACTGAAGCTTTCTTT. This sequence encodes CASSLVSNTEAFF.

This sequence joins TRBV5-8 and TRBJ1-4, with a tentative D call TRBD1 (6 bases). V was clipped by 2 bases and J by 6 bases, with 8 bases between them. Germline V gene data show CDR1 as SGHTS and CDR2 as YDEGEE. The CDR3 is made up of 13 amino acids. This CDR3 is CASSFGTYEKLFF. The CDR3 DNA follows: TGTGCCAGCAGCTTCGGGACATATGAAAAACTGTTTTTT.